One sample yielded the 10 T cell receptor beta chains listed below, sequenced in a study of CD8+ T cells in alopecia areata. Described treatment: oral pan-JAK inhibitor, 5-10 mg twice daily. Sequencing used cDNA as its template, made by extracting RNA and reverse transcribing it. This table comes from immunoSEQ multiplex PCR, and its TCRdb copy is limited to in-frame clones, with some not included. This table has roughly 200,000 clones, approximately 53% appearing once. The specimen was CD8+ T cells sorted from blood, collected at week 24, from a patient treated with tofacitinib. All receptors come from a human donor with alopecia areata.

The chain couples TRBV5-1 to TRBJ1-1; D remains ambiguous. This CDR3 has 14 amino acids. Germline loops: CDR1 SGHRS, CDR2 YFSETQ. The germline V and J ends were trimmed by 0 bases and 0 bases, with 6 bases remaining between them. In DNA form, the CDR3 reads TGCGCCAGCAGCTTGGGGGAGTTGAACACTGAAGCTTTCTTT. Its translation: CASSLGELNTEAFF.

This clone appeared a few times. The V and J genes are TRBV21-1 and TRBJ2-7. TRBV21-1 corresponds to a pseudogene. This CDR3 contains 15 residues. CDR3 DNA sequence: TGTGCCAGCAGCAAAGGTGGGAACAGCTACTACGAGCAGTACTTC. Its translation is CASSKGGNSYYEQYF.

This clone has a single count. CDR3 nucleotides: TGCGCCAGCAGCCAAGGGCCGGGGGACACTGAAGCTTTCTTT. Its translation: CASSQGPGDTEAFF. The genes are TRBV4-1 and TRBJ1-1; D is perhaps TRBD1 (5 bases). V was shortened by 1 base and J by 3 bases, with 9 bases between the two germline ends. Germline assignment: CDR1 MGHRA and CDR2 YSYEKL. The CDR3 totals 14 residues.

The chain joins TRBV9 to TRBJ1-1, with D possibly TRBD1 on 5 matching bases. Germline-derived CDR1 and CDR2 are SGDLS and YYNGEE. Deletions cut 3 bases from V and 5 bases from J, with 11 bases between. This CDR3 has 13 amino acids. The CDR3 sequence is CASSAFQGTEAFF. As DNA, the CDR3 is TGTGCCAGCAGCGCGTTCCAGGGTACTGAAGCTTTCTTT.

CDR3 loop: CARTTGEGVPNSPLHF. CDR3 sequence (DNA): TGTGCCCGAACGACAGGCGAGGGGGTTCCTAATTCACCCCTCCACTTT. The chain couples TRBV6-7 to TRBJ1-6, with D perhaps TRBD1 (6 bases). TRBV6-7 is reported as an ORF; its role is uncertain. V lost 11 bases, J lost 6 bases, and 23 bases lay in between. The CDR3 length is 16 residues.

The sample holds a few counts of this clone. The chain couples TRBV4-1 to TRBJ2-1; no reliable D call. CDR1 is MGHRA, CDR2 YSYEKL, per germline. Deletions cut 1 base from V and 5 bases from J, with 12 bases between. The CDR3 contains 15 residues. The CDR3 region is CASSQVLDTHNEQFF. CDR3 DNA sequence: TGCGCCAGCAGCCAAGTTCTAGACACCCACAATGAGCAGTTCTTC.

In its sample, this clone was seen a few times. The chain carries TRBV4-3 and TRBJ2-3; TRBD2 matches 8 bases. Trimming at V came to 4 bases and at J to 2 bases, leaving 8 bases not matched to a gene. The CDR3 totals 16 residues. The germline CDR1 and CDR2 sequences are LGHNA and YSLEER. Here the CDR3 reads CASSPTLAGNTDTQYF. DNA of the CDR3: TGCGCCAGCAGCCCCACCTTAGCGGGGAACACAGATACGCAGTATTTT.

The gene calls are TRBV4-3 and TRBJ2-7; 7 positions match TRBD1. Germline V gene data show CDR1 as LGHNA and CDR2 as YSLEER. The length of the CDR3 is 15 residues. V lost 0 bases to trimming and J lost 5 bases; unmatched junction nucleotides: 7. This CDR3 is CASSQDWRQGDEQYF. CDR3 bases: TGCGCCAGCAGCCAAGATTGGCGACAGGGAGACGAGCAGTACTTC.

CDR3 DNA sequence: TGTGCCAGCAGTGTATCTAGCGGGGGGAACAATGAGCAGTTCTTC. The encoded protein is CASSVSSGGNNEQFF. The V call is TRBV6-4, the J call TRBJ2-1; 11 nucleotides agree with TRBD2. V shed 4 bases and J 5 bases; nucleotides not matched to a gene: 4. CDR3 size: 15 residues. The germline CDR1 and CDR2 sequences are MRHNA and SNTAGT.

This chain uses TRBV30 with TRBJ2-1, with D unclear. Germline CDR1 reads GTSNPN; CDR2 reads SVGIG (reference sequence). The V end was cut by 2 bases, the J end by 7 bases, with 6 bases between. The CDR3 spans 11 residues. The CDR3 coding sequence is TGTGCCTGGAGTAGTTCAAATGAGCAGTTCTTC. As protein: CAWSSSNEQFF.